The clone carrying this T cell receptor (beta chain) was observed once. This specimen comes from a study of shared clonotypes between healthy human individuals. There were only Caucasian adults among the donors, and all lived in Nashville, Tennessee. The CDR3 runs 15 residues. The trim removed 6 bases at V and 0 bases at J, leaving 4 bases unmatched. CDR1 is KGHSH, CDR2 LQKENI, per germline. Assay: immunoSEQ multiplex PCR; the TCRdb copy retains only in-frame clones and omits some. This sample has 1,400,000 or so clones, with about 98.5% found just once. This TCR was recovered from a man between 25 and 39 years old in good health. This chain uses TRBV18 with TRBJ2-3; 9 bases match TRBD1. Sequenced sample: naive CD4+ T cells sorted from blood. Noted subset: CD45RA+ positively selected. This CDR3 reads CASSLGQGSTDTQYF. Here the CDR3 DNA reads TGTGCCAGCTCCCTCGGACAGGGGAGCACAGATACGCAGTATTTT.